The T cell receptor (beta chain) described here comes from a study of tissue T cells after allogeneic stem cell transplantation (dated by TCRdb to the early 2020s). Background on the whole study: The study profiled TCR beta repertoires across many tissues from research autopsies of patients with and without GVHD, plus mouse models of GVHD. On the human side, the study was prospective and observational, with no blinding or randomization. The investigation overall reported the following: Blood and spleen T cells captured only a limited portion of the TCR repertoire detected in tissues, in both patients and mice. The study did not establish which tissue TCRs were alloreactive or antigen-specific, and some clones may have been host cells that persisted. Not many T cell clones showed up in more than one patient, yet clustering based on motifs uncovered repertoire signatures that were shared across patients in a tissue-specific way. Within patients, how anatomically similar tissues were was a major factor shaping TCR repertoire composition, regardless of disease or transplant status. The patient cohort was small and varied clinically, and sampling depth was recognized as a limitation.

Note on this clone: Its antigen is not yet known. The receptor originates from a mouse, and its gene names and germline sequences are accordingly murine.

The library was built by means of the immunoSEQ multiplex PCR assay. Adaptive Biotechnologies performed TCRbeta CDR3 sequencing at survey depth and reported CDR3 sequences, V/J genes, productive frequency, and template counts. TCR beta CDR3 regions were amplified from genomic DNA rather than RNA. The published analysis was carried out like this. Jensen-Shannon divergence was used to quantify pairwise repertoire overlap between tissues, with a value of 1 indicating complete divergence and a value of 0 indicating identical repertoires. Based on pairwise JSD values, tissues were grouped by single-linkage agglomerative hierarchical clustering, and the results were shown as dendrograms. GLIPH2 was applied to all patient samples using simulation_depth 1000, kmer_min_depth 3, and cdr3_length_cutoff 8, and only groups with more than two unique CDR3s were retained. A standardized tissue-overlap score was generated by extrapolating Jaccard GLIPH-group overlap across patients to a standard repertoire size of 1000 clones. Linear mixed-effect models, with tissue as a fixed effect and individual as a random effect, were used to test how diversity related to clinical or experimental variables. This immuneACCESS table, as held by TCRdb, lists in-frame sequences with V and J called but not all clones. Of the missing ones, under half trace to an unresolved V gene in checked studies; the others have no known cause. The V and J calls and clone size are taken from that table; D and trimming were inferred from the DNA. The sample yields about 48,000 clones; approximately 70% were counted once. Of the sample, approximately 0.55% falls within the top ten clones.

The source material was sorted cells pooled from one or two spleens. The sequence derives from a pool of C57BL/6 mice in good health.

The CDR3 is CASSLDRNTEVFF. The DNA read from the CDR3 is TGTGCTAGCAGTTTAGACAGAAACACAGAAGTCTTC. Rearrangement joined TRBV29 to TRBJ1-1; a weak D assignment points to TRBD1 (5 bases agree). The read ends 1 residue shy of where the CDR3 ends; the end is completed using the germline J gene. The CDR3 contains 13 residues, cysteine and phenylalanine counted. Sequencing covers 36 bases of the CDR3, shown here with the frame starting at base 1. V is pared back by 2 bases and J by 1 base, with 5 bases lying between the germline termini. As encoded in the germline V gene, CDR1 is MSHET while CDR2 is SYDVDS.